These T cell receptor beta chains were read from a single sample in a study of PD-1 blockade in mismatch repair-deficient tumors. The repertoire was sequenced with immunoSEQ multiplex PCR; TCRdb's copy has only in-frame clones and lacks some. The table includes around 100,000 clones, roughly 80% detected once. Sample: peripheral blood, taken roughly 60 weeks after starting pembrolizumab. Receptors originate from an adult with mismatch repair-deficient cancer. Both conserved end residues are part of each CDR3. A D gene is named only where the DNA matches it firmly. The size entry is marked missing in some rows and otherwise reads once, few, many or a size class.

clone_size: -
v_call: TRBV5-5
j_call: TRBJ1-5
d_call: -
cdr3_length: 16
cdr3_aa: CASSLGVSGGNQPQHF
cdr3_nt: TGTGCCAGCAGCTTGGGTGTTTCGGGTGGCAATCAGCCCCAGCATTTT

clone_size: -
v_call: TRBV13
j_call: TRBJ2-3
d_call: TRBD2
cdr3_length: 16
cdr3_aa: CASSPRLAGPTDTQYF
cdr3_nt: TGTGCCAGCAGCCCTCGACTAGCGGGTCCCACAGATACGCAGTATTTT

clone_size: -
v_call: TRBV11-2
j_call: TRBJ2-7
d_call: -
cdr3_length: 13
cdr3_aa: CASSLDETYEQYF
cdr3_nt: TGTGCCAGCAGCTTAGACGAGACCTACGAGCAGTACTTC

clone_size: -
v_call: TRBV7-9
j_call: TRBJ2-2
d_call: -
cdr3_length: 14
cdr3_aa: CASSKEGGTGELFF
cdr3_nt: TGTGCCAGCAGTAAGGAGGGAGGCACCGGGGAGCTGTTTTTT

clone_size: -
v_call: TRBV7-9
j_call: TRBJ2-3
d_call: -
cdr3_length: 15
cdr3_aa: CASSLFKQSTDTQYF
cdr3_nt: TGTGCCAGCAGCTTATTTAAGCAGAGCACAGATACGCAGTATTTT

clone_size: -
v_call: TRBV18
j_call: TRBJ2-7
d_call: -
cdr3_length: 15
cdr3_aa: CASSPPEGSSYEQYF
cdr3_nt: TGTGCCAGCTCACCACCGGAGGGGAGCTCCTACGAGCAGTACTTC

clone_size: -
v_call: TRBV19
j_call: TRBJ2-5
d_call: -
cdr3_length: 16
cdr3_aa: CASSNYAQGGQETQYF
cdr3_nt: TGTGCCAGTAGCAACTACGCGCAGGGAGGACAAGAGACCCAGTACTTC

clone_size: -
v_call: TRBV6-1
j_call: TRBJ1-5
d_call: -
cdr3_length: 15
cdr3_aa: CASSEAREGGQPQHF
cdr3_nt: TGTGCCAGCAGTGAAGCGCGGGAGGGTGGACAGCCCCAGCATTTT

clone_size: -
v_call: TRBV19
j_call: TRBJ1-2
d_call: TRBD1
cdr3_length: 14
cdr3_aa: CATSTPGQGYGYTF
cdr3_nt: TGTGCCACCTCAACTCCGGGACAGGGGTATGGCTACACCTTC

clone_size: -
v_call: TRBV6-6
j_call: TRBJ1-5
d_call: TRBD1
cdr3_length: 14
cdr3_aa: CASRYGQDLWPQHF
cdr3_nt: TGTGCCAGCAGATACGGACAGGACCTTTGGCCCCAGCATTTT

clone_size: -
v_call: TRBV5-8
j_call: TRBJ2-3
d_call: TRBD2
cdr3_length: 19
cdr3_aa: CASSLGWREGLVKTDTQYF
cdr3_nt: TGTGCCAGCAGCTTGGGATGGCGGGAGGGCCTCGTGAAGACAGATACGCAGTATTTT

clone_size: -
v_call: TRBV4-1
j_call: TRBJ1-5
d_call: TRBD1
cdr3_length: 17
cdr3_aa: CASSQWAGGRRNQPQHF
cdr3_nt: TGCGCCAGCAGCCAATGGGCAGGGGGCCGTCGCAATCAGCCCCAGCATTTT

clone_size: -
v_call: TRBV5-1
j_call: TRBJ2-1
d_call: -
cdr3_length: 13
cdr3_aa: CASSLAGDNEQFF
cdr3_nt: TGCGCCAGCAGCTTGGCTGGGGACAATGAGCAGTTCTTC

clone_size: -
v_call: TRBV5-3
j_call: TRBJ2-7
d_call: -
cdr3_length: 12
cdr3_aa: CASSADGREQYF
cdr3_nt: TGTGCCAGCAGCGCCGACGGGCGCGAGCAGTACTTC

clone_size: -
v_call: TRBV11-3
j_call: TRBJ2-1
d_call: TRBD1
cdr3_length: 17
cdr3_aa: CASSLIPGTGIYNEQFF
cdr3_nt: TGTGCCAGCAGCTTAATCCCCGGGACAGGGATTTACAATGAGCAGTTCTTC

clone_size: -
v_call: TRBV5-5
j_call: TRBJ2-7
d_call: -
cdr3_length: 13
cdr3_aa: CASSFSAIREQYF
cdr3_nt: TGTGCCAGCAGCTTTTCGGCCATCCGCGAGCAGTACTTC

clone_size: few
v_call: TRBV21-1
j_call: TRBJ2-7
d_call: -
cdr3_length: 15
cdr3_aa: CASSPDPGGVYEQYF
cdr3_nt: TGTGCCAGCAGCCCGGATCCGGGAGGGGTCTACGAGCAGTACTTC

clone_size: once
v_call: TRBV19
j_call: TRBJ2-2
d_call: -
cdr3_length: 15
cdr3_aa: CASSMTAKVGGELFF
cdr3_nt: TGTGCCAGTAGTATGACGGCCAAAGTCGGCGGGGAGCTGTTTTTT

clone_size: once
v_call: TRBV13
j_call: TRBJ2-3
d_call: -
cdr3_length: 16
cdr3_aa: CASSSLDQTHLDTQYF
cdr3_nt: TGTGCCAGCAGCTCCCTGGACCAAACCCATCTGGATACGCAGTATTTT

clone_size: -
v_call: TRBV9
j_call: TRBJ2-7
d_call: -
cdr3_length: 15
cdr3_aa: CASSPTGEAGNEQYF
cdr3_nt: TGTGCCAGCAGCCCGACCGGGGAGGCAGGGAACGAGCAGTACTTC

clone_size: -
v_call: TRBV5-5
j_call: TRBJ1-2
d_call: -
cdr3_length: 15
cdr3_aa: CASSLVRDGFYGYTF
cdr3_nt: TGTGCCAGCAGCTTGGTTCGGGACGGATTTTATGGCTACACCTTC

clone_size: -
v_call: TRBV7-9
j_call: TRBJ2-3
d_call: -
cdr3_length: 12
cdr3_aa: CASSLFADTQYF
cdr3_nt: TGTGCCAGCAGCTTATTTGCAGATACGCAGTATTTT

clone_size: -
v_call: TRBV7-2
j_call: TRBJ2-3
d_call: -
cdr3_length: 16
cdr3_aa: CASSPQGPQSTDTQYF
cdr3_nt: TGTGCCAGCAGCCCCCAGGGGCCTCAGAGCACAGATACGCAGTATTTT